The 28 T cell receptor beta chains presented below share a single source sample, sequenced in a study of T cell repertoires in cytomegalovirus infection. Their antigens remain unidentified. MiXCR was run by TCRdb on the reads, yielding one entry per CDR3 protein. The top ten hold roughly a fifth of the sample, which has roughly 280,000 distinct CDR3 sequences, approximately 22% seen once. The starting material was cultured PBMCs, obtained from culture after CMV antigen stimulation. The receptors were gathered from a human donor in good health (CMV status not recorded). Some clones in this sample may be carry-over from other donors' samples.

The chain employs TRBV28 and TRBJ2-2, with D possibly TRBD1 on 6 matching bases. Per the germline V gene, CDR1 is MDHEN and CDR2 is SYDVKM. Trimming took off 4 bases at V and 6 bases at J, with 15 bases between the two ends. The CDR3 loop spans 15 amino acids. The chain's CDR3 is CASSSTGRGAGELFF. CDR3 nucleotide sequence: TGTGCCAGCAGTTCAACAGGGCGAGGTGCCGGGGAGCTGTTTTTT.

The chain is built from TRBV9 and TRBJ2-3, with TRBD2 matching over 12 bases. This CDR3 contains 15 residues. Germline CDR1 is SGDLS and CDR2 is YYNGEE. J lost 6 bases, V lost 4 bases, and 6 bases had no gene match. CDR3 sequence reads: CASSPQTSGRDTQYF. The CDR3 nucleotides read TGTGCCAGCAGCCCGCAAACTAGCGGGAGGGATACGCAGTATTTT. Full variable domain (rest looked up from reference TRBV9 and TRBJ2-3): DSGVTQTPKHLITATGQRVTLRCSPRSGDLSVYWYQQSLDQGLQFLIQYYNGEERAKGNILERFSAQQFPDLHSELNLSSLELGDSALYFCASSPQTSGRDTQYFGPGTRLTVL.

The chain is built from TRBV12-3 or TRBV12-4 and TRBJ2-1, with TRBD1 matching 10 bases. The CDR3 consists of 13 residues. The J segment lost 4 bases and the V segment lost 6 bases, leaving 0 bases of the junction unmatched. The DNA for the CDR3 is TGTGCCAGCAGGGGACAGGGGTACAATGAGCAGTTCTTC. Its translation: CASRGQGYNEQFF.

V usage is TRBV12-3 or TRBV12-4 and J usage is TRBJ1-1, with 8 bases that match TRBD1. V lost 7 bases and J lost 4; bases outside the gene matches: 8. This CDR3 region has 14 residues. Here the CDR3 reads CASIRQQGGTEAFF. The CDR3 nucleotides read TGTGCCAGCATCCGTCAACAGGGGGGCACTGAAGCTTTCTTT.

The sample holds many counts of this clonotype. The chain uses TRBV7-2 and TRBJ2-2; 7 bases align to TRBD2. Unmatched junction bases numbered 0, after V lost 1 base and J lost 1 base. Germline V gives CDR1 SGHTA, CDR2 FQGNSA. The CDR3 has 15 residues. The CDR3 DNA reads TGTGCCAGCAGCTTAGTAGCGGGGAACACCGGGGAGCTGTTTTTT. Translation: CASSLVAGNTGELFF.

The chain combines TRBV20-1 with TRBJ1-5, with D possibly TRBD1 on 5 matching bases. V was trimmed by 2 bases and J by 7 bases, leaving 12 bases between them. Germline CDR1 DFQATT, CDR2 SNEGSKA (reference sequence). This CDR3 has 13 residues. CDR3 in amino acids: CSARSQGGQPQHF. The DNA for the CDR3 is TGCAGTGCTAGATCTCAGGGCGGGCAGCCCCAGCATTTT.

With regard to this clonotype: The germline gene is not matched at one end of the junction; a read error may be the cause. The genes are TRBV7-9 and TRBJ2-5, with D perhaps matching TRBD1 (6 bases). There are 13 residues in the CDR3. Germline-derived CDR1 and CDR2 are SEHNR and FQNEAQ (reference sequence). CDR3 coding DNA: TGTGCCAGCAGCCTTCCGGGACACAGGGATATGCACTTC. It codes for CASSLPGHRDMHF.

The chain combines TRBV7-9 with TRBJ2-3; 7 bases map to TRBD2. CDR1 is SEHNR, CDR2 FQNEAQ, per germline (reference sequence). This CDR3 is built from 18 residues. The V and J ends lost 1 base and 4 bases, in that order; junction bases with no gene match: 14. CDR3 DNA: TGTGCCAGCAGCTTAGGCCGAGGAGCGGGGCCTAGCCCAGATACGCAGTATTTT. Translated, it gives CASSLGRGAGPSPDTQYF.

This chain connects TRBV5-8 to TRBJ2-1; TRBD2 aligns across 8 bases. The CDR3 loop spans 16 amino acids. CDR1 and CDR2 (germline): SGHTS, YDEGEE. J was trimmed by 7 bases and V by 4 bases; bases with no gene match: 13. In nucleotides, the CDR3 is TGTGCCAGCAGCAGGGATCCCGGGAGGGCTAATAATGAGCAGTTCTTC. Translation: CASSRDPGRANNEQFF.

CDR3 protein: CSTPGTGGAGSTEAFF. CDR3 coding DNA: TGCAGCACCCCCGGAACAGGGGGCGCGGGGAGCACTGAAGCTTTCTTT. V and J are TRBV29-1 and TRBJ1-1; 9 bases fit TRBD1. Looked up from germline, CDR1 is SQVTM and CDR2 is ANQGSEA. The CDR3 length is 16 residues. The junction had 17 bases not matched to a gene; V was cut back by 8 bases and J by 4 bases. The variable domain in full, completed from reference TRBV29-1 and TRBJ1-1, reads SAVISQKPSRDICQRGTSLTIQCQVDSQVTMMFWYRQQPGQSLTLIATANQGSEATYESGFVIDKFPISRPNLTFSTLTVSNMSPEDSSIYLCSTPGTGGAGSTEAFFGQGTRLTVV.

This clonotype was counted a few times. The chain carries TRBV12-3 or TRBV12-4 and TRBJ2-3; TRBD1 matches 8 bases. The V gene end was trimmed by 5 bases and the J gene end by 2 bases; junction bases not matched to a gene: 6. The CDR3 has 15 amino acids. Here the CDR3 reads CASSRNRGDTDTQYF. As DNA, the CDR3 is TGTGCCAGCAGTCGCAACAGGGGGGACACAGATACGCAGTATTTT.

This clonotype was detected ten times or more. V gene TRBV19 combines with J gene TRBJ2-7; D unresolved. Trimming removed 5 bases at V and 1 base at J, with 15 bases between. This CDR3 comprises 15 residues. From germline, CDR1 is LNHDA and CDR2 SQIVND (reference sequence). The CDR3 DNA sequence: TGTGCCAGTAGTTTATCTATAGAGAAGTCCTACGAGCAGTACGTC. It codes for CASSLSIEKSYEQYV.

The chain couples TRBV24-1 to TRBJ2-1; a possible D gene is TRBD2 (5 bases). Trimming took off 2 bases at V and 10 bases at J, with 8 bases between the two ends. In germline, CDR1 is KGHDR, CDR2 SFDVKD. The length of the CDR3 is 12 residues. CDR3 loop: CATSDWRVEQFF. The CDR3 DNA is TGTGCCACCAGTGATTGGCGGGTAGAGCAGTTCTTC.

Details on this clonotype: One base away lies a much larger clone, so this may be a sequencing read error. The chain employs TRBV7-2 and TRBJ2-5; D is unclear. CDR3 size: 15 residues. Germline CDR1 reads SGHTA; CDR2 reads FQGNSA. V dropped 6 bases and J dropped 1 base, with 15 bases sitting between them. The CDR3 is CASRYQHSAQETQYF. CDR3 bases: TGTGCCAGCAGATATCAGCACTCCGCCCAAGAGACCCAGTACTTC.

CDR3 loop: CASSFRRGHTEAFF. The CDR3 bases are TGTGCCAGCAGTTTTAGACGCGGGCACACTGAAGCTTTCTTT. This chain connects TRBV12-3 or TRBV12-4 to TRBJ1-1; no clear D. V was trimmed by 3 bases and J by 3 bases, leaving 11 bases between them. The CDR3 runs 14 residues.

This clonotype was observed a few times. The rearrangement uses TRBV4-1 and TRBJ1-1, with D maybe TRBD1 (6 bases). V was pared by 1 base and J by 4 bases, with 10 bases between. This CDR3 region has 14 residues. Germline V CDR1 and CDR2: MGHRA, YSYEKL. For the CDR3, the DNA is TGCGCCAGCAGCCAAGTAGGGGGTAGCACTGAAGCTTTCTTT. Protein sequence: CASSQVGGSTEAFF.

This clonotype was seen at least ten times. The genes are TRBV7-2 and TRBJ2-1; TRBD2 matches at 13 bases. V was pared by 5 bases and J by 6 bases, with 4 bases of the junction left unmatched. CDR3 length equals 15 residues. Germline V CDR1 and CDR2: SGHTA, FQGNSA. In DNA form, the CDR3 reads TGTGCCAGCAGCACGGGACTAGCGGGAACCAATGAGCAGTTCTTC. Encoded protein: CASSTGLAGTNEQFF.

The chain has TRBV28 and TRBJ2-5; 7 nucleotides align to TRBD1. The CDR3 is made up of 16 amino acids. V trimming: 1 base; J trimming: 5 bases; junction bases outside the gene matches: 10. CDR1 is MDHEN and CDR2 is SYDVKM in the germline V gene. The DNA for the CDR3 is TGTGCCAGCAGTTTATCCGTAGGGGGCGGCGTGGAGACCCAGTACTTC. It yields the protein CASSLSVGGGVETQYF.

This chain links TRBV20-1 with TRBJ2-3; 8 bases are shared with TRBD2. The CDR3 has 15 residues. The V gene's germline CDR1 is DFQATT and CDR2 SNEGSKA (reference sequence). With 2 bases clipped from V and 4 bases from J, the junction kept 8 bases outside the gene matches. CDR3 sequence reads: CSARYPGLGADTQYF. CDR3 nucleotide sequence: TGCAGTGCTAGATACCCGGGACTAGGCGCAGATACGCAGTATTTT.

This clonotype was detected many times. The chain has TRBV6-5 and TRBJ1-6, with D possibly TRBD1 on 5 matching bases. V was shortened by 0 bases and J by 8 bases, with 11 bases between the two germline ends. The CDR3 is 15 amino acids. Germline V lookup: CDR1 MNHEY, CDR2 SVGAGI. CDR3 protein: CASSYSTRADSPLHF. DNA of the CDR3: TGTGCCAGCAGTTACTCGACCAGGGCGGATTCACCCCTCCACTTT.

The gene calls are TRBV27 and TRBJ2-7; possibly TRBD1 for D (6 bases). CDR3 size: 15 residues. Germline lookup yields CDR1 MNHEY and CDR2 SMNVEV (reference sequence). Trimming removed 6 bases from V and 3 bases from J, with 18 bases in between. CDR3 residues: CASSRDRDTNYEQYF. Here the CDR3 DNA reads TGTGCCAGCAGCCGAGACCGGGACACCAACTACGAGCAGTACTTC.

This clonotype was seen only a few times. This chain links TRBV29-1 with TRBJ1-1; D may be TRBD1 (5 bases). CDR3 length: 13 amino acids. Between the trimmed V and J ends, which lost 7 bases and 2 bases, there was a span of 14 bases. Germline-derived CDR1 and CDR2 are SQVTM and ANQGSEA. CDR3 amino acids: CSGHRQSNTEAFF. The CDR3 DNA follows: TGCAGCGGCCACAGGCAGTCTAACACTGAAGCTTTCTTT.

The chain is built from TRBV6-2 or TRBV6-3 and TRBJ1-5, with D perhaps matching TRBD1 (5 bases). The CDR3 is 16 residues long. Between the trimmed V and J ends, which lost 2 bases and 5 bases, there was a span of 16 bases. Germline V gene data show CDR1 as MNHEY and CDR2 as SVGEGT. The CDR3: CASSYRGEQVHQPQHF. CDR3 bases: TGTGCCAGCAGTTACCGGGGGGAGCAGGTTCATCAGCCCCAGCATTTT.

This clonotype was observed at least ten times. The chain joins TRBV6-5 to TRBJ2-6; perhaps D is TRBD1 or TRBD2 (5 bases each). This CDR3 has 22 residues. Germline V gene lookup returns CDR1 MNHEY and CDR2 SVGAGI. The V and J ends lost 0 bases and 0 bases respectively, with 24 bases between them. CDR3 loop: CASSYSRDPLELTSSGANVLTF. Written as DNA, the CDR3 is TGTGCCAGCAGTTACTCAAGGGACCCATTGGAGCTAACAAGCTCTGGGGCCAACGTCCTGACTTTC.

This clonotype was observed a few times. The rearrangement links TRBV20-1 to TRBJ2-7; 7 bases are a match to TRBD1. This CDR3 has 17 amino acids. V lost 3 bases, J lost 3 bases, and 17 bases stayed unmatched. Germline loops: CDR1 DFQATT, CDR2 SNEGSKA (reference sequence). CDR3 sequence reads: CSARNQGDGQEFYEQYF. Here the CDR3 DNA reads TGCAGTGCTAGGAATCAAGGAGACGGACAGGAGTTCTACGAGCAGTACTTC.

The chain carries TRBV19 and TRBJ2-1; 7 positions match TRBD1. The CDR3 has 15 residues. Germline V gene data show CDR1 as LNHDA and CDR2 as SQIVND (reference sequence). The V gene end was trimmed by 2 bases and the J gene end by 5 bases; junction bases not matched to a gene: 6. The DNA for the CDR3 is TGTGCCAGTAGTATATTCACAGGGGAACACAATGAGCAGTTCTTC. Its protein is CASSIFTGEHNEQFF.

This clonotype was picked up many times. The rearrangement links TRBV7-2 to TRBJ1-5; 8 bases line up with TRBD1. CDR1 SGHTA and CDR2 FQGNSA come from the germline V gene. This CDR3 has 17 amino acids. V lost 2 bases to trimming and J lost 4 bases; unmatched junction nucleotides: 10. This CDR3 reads CASSLTQGDLGNQPQHF. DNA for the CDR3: TGTGCCAGCAGCTTAACACAGGGGGATTTGGGGAATCAGCCCCAGCATTTT.

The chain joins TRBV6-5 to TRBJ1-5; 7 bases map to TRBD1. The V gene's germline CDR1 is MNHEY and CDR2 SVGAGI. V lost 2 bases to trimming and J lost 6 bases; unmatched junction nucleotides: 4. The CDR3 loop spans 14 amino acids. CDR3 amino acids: CASSYAGGGQPQHF. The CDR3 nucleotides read TGTGCCAGCAGTTACGCAGGGGGAGGTCAGCCCCAGCATTTT.